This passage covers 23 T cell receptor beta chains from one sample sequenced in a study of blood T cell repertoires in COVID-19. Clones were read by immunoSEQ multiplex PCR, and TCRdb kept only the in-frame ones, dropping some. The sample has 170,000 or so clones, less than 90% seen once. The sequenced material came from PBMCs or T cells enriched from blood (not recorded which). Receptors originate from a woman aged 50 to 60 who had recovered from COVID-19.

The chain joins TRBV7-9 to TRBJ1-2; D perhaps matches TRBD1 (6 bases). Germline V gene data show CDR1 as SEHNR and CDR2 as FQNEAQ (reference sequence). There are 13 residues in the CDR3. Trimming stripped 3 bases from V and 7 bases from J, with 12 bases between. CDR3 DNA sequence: TGTGCCAGCAGCTTCGGGGGGCAGGGTGGCTACACCTTC. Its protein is CASSFGGQGGYTF.

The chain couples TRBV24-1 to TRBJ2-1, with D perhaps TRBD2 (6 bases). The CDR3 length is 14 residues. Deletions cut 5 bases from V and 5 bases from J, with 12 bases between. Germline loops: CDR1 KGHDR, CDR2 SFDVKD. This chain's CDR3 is CATSVAGRDNEQFF. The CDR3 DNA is TGTGCCACCAGTGTGGCGGGGCGGGACAATGAGCAGTTCTTC.

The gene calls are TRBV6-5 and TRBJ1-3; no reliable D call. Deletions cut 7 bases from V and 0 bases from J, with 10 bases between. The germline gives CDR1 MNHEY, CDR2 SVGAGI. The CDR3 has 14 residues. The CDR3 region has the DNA TGTGCCAGCAAGGTAGCGGACTCTGGAAACACCATATATTTT. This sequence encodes CASKVADSGNTIYF.

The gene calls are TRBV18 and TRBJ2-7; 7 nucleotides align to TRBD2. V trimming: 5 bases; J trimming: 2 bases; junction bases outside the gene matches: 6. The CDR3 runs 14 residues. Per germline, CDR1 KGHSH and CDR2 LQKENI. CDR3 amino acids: CASSSGTKTYEQYF. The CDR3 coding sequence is TGTGCCAGCTCATCGGGGACTAAAACCTACGAGCAGTACTTC.

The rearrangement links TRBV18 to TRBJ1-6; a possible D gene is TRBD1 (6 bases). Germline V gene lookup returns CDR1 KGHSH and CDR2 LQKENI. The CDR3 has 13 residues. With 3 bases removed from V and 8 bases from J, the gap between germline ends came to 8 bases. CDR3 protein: CASSPSGDSPLHF. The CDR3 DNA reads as TGTGCCAGCTCACCTTCAGGGGATTCACCCCTCCACTTT.

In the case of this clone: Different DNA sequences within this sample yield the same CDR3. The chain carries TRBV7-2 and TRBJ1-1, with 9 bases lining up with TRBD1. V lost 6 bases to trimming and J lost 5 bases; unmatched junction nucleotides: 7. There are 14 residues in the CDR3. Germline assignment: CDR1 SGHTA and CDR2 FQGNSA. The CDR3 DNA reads TGTGCCAGCAGTTTACAGGGGGCAAGGACTGAAGCTTTCTTT. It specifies CASSLQGARTEAFF.

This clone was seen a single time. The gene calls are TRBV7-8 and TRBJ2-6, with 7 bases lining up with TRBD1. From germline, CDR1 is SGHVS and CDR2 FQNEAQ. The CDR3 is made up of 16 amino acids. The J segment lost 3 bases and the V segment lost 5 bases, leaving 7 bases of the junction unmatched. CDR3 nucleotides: TGTGCCAGCAGCACCTCGACAGGGAATGGGGCCAACGTCCTGACTTTC. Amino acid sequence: CASSTSTGNGANVLTF.

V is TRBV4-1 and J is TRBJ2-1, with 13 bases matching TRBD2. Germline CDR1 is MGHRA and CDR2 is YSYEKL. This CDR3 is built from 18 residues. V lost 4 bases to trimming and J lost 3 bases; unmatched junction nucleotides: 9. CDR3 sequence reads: CASSRSSGLAGHYNEQFF. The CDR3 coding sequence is TGCGCCAGCAGCCGCTCCTCGGGACTAGCGGGGCACTACAATGAGCAGTTCTTC.

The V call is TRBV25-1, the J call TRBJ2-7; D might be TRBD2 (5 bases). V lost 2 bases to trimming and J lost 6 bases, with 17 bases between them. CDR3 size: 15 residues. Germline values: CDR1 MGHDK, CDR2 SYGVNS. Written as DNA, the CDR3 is TGTGCCAGCAGTGAACTTATCGGACTGTATGTCGAGCAGTACTTC. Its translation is CASSELIGLYVEQYF.

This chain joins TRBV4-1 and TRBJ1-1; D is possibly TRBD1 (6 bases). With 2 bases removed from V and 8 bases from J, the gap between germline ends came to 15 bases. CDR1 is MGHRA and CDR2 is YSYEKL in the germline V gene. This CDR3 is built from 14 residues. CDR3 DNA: TGCGCCAGCAGCCAACTAATTGGGGGCTTCGAAGCTTTCTTT. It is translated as CASSQLIGGFEAFF.

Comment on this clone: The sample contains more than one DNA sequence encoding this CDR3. The CDR3 reads CSVGVNTEAFF. CDR3 in DNA: TGCAGCGTTGGAGTGAACACTGAAGCTTTCTTT. This rearrangement joins TRBV29-1 to TRBJ1-1; D gene uncertain. There are 11 residues in the CDR3. CDR1 is SQVTM, CDR2 ANQGSEA, per germline. The V gene lost 4 bases and the J gene lost 0 bases, with 3 bases spanning the gap.

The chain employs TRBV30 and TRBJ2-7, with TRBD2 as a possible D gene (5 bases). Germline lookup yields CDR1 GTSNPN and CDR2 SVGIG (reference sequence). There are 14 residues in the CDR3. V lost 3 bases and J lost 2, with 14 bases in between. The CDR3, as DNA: TGTGCCTGGAGGATAGCTAGCATACCCTACGAGCAGTACTTC. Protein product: CAWRIASIPYEQYF.

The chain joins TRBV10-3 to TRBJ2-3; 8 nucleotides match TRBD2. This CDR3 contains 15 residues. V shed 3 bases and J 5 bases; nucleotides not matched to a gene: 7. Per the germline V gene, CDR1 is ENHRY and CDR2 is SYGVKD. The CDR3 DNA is TGTGCCATCAGTGATGGGACTAGGGGGGGAGATACGCAGTATTTT. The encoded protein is CAISDGTRGGDTQYF.

In nucleotides, the CDR3 is TGTGCCAGCAGCCAAGAAGCAGGGGGCGTCTATGGCTACACCTTC. Encoded protein: CASSQEAGGVYGYTF. V gene TRBV4-2 combines with J gene TRBJ1-2; TRBD1 matches 8 bases. The CDR3 covers 15 residues. Germline values: CDR1 LGHNA, CDR2 YNFKEQ. V was clipped by 0 bases and J by 4 bases; unmatched bases: 4.

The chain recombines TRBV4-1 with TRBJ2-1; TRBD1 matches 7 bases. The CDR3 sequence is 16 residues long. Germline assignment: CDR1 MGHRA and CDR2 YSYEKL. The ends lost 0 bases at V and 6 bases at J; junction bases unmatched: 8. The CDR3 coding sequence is TGCGCCAGCAGCCAAGATGACAGGGCCCCCTTCAATGAGCAGTTCTTC. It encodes CASSQDDRAPFNEQFF.

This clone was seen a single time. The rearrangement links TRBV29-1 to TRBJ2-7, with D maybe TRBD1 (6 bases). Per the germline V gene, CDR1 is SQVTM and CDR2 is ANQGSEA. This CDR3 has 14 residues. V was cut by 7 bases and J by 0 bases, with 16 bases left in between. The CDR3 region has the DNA TGCAGCGGGAGAACAGGGCCCCCCTCCTACGAGCAGTACTTC. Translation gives CSGRTGPPSYEQYF.

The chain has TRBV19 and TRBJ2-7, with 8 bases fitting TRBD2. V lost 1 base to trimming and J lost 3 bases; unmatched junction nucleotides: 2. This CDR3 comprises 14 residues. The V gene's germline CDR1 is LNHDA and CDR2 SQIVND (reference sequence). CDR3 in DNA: TGTGCCAGTAGTATAGCGGGAGGGAGCTACGAGCAGTACTTC. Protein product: CASSIAGGSYEQYF.

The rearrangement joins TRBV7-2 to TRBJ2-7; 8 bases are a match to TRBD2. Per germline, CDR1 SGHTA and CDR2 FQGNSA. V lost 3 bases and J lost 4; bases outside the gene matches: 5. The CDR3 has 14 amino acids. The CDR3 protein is CASSFQRESYEQYF. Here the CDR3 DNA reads TGTGCCAGCAGCTTCCAGCGGGAGTCGTACGAGCAGTACTTC.

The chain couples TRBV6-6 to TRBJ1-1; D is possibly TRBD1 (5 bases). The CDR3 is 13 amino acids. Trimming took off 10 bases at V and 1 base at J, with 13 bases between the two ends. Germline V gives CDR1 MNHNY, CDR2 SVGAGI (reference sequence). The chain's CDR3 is CATQDGQNTEAFF. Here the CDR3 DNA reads TGTGCCACTCAGGACGGACAGAACACTGAAGCTTTCTTT.

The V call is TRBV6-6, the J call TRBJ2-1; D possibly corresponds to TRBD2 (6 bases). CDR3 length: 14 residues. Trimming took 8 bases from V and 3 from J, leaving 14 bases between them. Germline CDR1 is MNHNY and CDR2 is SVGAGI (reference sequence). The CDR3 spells CASWASEVYNEQFF. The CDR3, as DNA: TGTGCCAGCTGGGCTAGCGAGGTCTACAATGAGCAGTTCTTC.

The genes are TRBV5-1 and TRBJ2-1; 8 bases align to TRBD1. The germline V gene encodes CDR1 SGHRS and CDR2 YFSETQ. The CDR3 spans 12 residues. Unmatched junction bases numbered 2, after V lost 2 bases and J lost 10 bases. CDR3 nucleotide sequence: TGCGCCAGCAGCTTACAGGGGGGAGAGCAGTTCTTC. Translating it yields CASSLQGGEQFF. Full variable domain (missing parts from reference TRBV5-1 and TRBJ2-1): KAGVTQTPRYLIKTRGQQVTLSCSPISGHRSVSWYQQTPGQGLQFLFEYFSETQRNKGNFPGRFSGRQFSNSRSEMNVSTLELGDSALYLCASSLQGGEQFFGPGTRLTVL.

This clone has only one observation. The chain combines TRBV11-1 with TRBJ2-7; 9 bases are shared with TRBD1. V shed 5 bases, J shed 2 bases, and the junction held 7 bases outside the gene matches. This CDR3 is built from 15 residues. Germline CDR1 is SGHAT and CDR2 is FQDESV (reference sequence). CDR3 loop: CASSPDRGTAYEQYF. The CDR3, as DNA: TGTGCCAGCAGCCCGGACAGGGGAACCGCCTACGAGCAGTACTTC. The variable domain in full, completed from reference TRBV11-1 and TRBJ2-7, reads EAEVAQSPRYKITEKSQAVAFWCDPISGHATLYWYRQILGQGPELLVQFQDESVVDDSQLPKDRFSAERLKGVDSTLKIQPAELGDSAMYLCASSPDRGTAYEQYFGPGTRLTVT.

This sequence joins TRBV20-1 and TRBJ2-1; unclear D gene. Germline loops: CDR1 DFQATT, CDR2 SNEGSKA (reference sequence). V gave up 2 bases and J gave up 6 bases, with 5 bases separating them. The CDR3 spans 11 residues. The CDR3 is CSARSGNEQFF. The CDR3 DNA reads TGCAGTGCTAGATCGGGCAATGAGCAGTTCTTC.